Following are 27 T cell receptor beta chains from one sample sequenced in a study of blood T cell repertoires in COVID-19. TCRdb's table, derived via immunoSEQ multiplex PCR, lists solely in-frame clones and lacks some. Of roughly 300,000 clones listed, approximately 92% are singletons. The sequenced material came from PBMCs or T cells enriched from blood (not recorded which). These receptors originate from a woman in her twenties or thirties who had recovered from COVID-19.

This clone has more than one count but fewer than ten. The rearrangement joins TRBV4-1 to TRBJ2-2; D unresolved. Germline CDR1 is MGHRA and CDR2 is YSYEKL. The CDR3 covers 13 residues. V lost 1 base to trimming and J lost 6 bases, with 6 bases between them. This chain's CDR3 is CASSQVLSGELFF. The CDR3 coding sequence is TGCGCCAGCAGCCAAGTCCTCTCCGGGGAGCTGTTTTTT.

The chain joins TRBV7-6 to TRBJ1-6; D is perhaps TRBD1 (6 bases). CDR1 and CDR2 from the germline V gene are SGHVS and FNYEAQ. Deletions cut 4 bases from V and 7 bases from J, with 11 bases between. The CDR3 covers 14 residues. The CDR3 region has the DNA TGTGCCAGCAGCTCAGGGGAGGGAAATTCACCCCTCCACTTT. This encodes CASSSGEGNSPLHF.

The chain couples TRBV3-1 (or the pseudogene TRBV3-2) to TRBJ2-2; a possible D gene is TRBD1 (5 bases). V gave up 3 bases and J gave up 5 bases, with 13 bases separating them. The CDR3 is 15 amino acids. Germline CDR1 is LGHDT and CDR2 is YNNKEL (reference sequence). The CDR3, as DNA: TGTGCCAGCAGCCATTTTCAGGGAAGAACCGGGGAGCTGTTTTTT. Encoded protein: CASSHFQGRTGELFF.

A single count supports this clone. V and J are TRBV11-2 and TRBJ2-7, with 8 nucleotides matching TRBD1. Germline V lookup: CDR1 SGHAT, CDR2 FQNNGV. J lost 6 bases, V lost 5 bases, and 12 bases had no gene match. This CDR3 region has 15 residues. The CDR3 reads CASSPRDRSAGEQYF. The DNA of the CDR3 is TGTGCCAGCAGCCCGCGGGACAGGTCGGCGGGCGAGCAGTACTTC.

The CDR3 reads CSGWDSLSTDTQYF. The CDR3 DNA reads as TGCAGCGGGTGGGACAGCCTAAGCACAGATACGCAGTATTTT. V usage is TRBV29-1 and J usage is TRBJ2-3; 7 nucleotides match TRBD1. This CDR3 comprises 14 residues. The germline V gene has CDR1 SQVTM and CDR2 ANQGSEA. V trimming: 7 bases; J trimming: 0 bases; junction bases outside the gene matches: 7.

J is TRBJ2-5 and V is TRBV7-2; 8 positions match TRBD1. The V gene end was trimmed by 1 base and the J gene end by 0 bases; junction bases not matched to a gene: 1. Germline V lookup: CDR1 SGHTA, CDR2 FQGNSA. This CDR3 region has 15 residues. The CDR3: CASSLDRGYQETQYF. As DNA, the CDR3 is TGTGCCAGCAGCTTAGACAGGGGGTACCAAGAGACCCAGTACTTC.

This chain links TRBV28 with TRBJ2-7, with TRBD2 matching 7 bases. V was clipped by 6 bases and J by 0 bases; unmatched bases: 8. The germline V gene has CDR1 MDHEN and CDR2 SYDVKM. CDR3 length equals 15 residues. The CDR3 nucleotides are TGTGCCAGCAGCATACTAGCGTCAAGCTCCTACGAGCAGTACTTC. Its protein product is CASSILASSSYEQYF.

The chain links TRBV6-5 to TRBJ1-2, with 11 bases identical to TRBD1. There are 15 residues in the CDR3. The ends lost 8 bases at V and 6 bases at J; junction bases unmatched: 11. Looked up from germline, CDR1 is MNHEY and CDR2 is SVGAGI. In DNA form, the CDR3 reads TGTGCCAGCCCGGTTCAGGACAGGGGGCAAGATGGCTACACCTTC. Its protein is CASPVQDRGQDGYTF.

As for this clone: The junction differs from germline at one of its ends, possibly a read error. The chain is built from TRBV18 and TRBJ2-1, with D possibly matching TRBD2 (6 bases). CDR1 KGHSH and CDR2 LQKENI come from the germline V gene. This CDR3 is 13 amino acids long. CDR3 nucleotide sequence: TGTGCCAGCTCACCCGGACTAAACAATGCGCAGTTCTTC. As protein: CASSPGLNNAQFF.

This clone was counted once. The chain is built from TRBV7-8 and TRBJ2-7, with 12 positions matching TRBD2. V lost 5 bases to trimming and J lost 3 bases; unmatched junction nucleotides: 2. There are 14 residues in the CDR3. The germline gives CDR1 SGHVS, CDR2 FQNEAQ. In DNA form, the CDR3 reads TGTGCCAGCAGCCAGACTAGCGGGAGCTACGAGCAGTACTTC. As protein: CASSQTSGSYEQYF. The full variable domain, its missing parts supplied by reference TRBV7-8 and TRBJ2-7, is GAGVSQSPRYKVAKRGQDVALRCDPISGHVSLFWYQQALGQGPEFLTYFQNEAQLDKSGLPSDRFFAERPEGSVSTLKIQRTQQEDSAVYLCASSQTSGSYEQYFGPGTRLTVT.

The chain uses TRBV19 and TRBJ2-1; possible D gene TRBD2, 5 bases. Germline assignment: CDR1 LNHDA and CDR2 SQIVND (reference sequence). V was trimmed by 6 bases and J by 5 bases, leaving 14 bases between them. The CDR3 totals 14 residues. The DNA of the CDR3 is TGTGCCAGTAGGCCCCTAGGACTGAACAATGAGCAGTTCTTC. Translation: CASRPLGLNNEQFF.

This chain connects TRBV3-1 (or the pseudogene TRBV3-2) to TRBJ2-1; 10 bases line up with TRBD2. Losses at the gene ends were 4 bases for V and 4 bases for J; bases not matched to a gene: 10. This CDR3 is built from 17 residues. Germline values: CDR1 LGHDT, CDR2 YNNKEL (reference sequence). The CDR3 nucleotides read TGTGCCAGCAGCCCTCGACCCGGGACTAGCGAATACAATGAGCAGTTCTTC. It translates to CASSPRPGTSEYNEQFF.

The rearrangement links TRBV24-1 to TRBJ2-5; a possible D gene is TRBD2 (5 bases). Germline CDR1 is KGHDR and CDR2 is SFDVKD. Trimming removed 0 bases from V and 0 bases from J, with 7 bases in between. The CDR3 consists of 15 residues. This CDR3 is CATSDLGENQETQYF. CDR3 nucleotide sequence: TGTGCCACCAGTGATTTGGGGGAGAACCAAGAGACCCAGTACTTC.

The rearrangement joins TRBV28 to TRBJ1-2; 8 positions agree with TRBD1. Germline lookup yields CDR1 MDHEN and CDR2 SYDVKM. This CDR3 contains 13 residues. V trimming: 6 bases; J trimming: 7 bases; junction bases outside the gene matches: 7. In DNA form, the CDR3 reads TGTGCCAGCAGGACAGGGGAGTCGCGTGGCTACACCTTC. Translating it yields CASRTGESRGYTF.

The V and J genes are TRBV7-2 and TRBJ2-1; 10 bases map to TRBD2. CDR1 and CDR2 from the germline V gene are SGHTA and FQGNSA. The CDR3 spans 17 residues. V gave up 3 bases and J gave up 7 bases; unmatched junction bases: 12. CDR3: CASSFSLLAGIGNEQFF. The CDR3 bases are TGTGCCAGCAGCTTTTCCCTACTAGCGGGAATTGGTAATGAGCAGTTCTTC.

This clone was seen just once. The chain carries TRBV6-2 or TRBV6-3 and TRBJ1-5, with D hard to call. Germline CDR1 MNHEY, CDR2 SVGEGT. Trimming shortened V by 5 bases and J by 1 base, and 15 bases separated the two germline ends. The CDR3 spans 16 residues. The CDR3 DNA reads as TGTGCCAGCAGTACCGCAATGGCGGAGAGCAATCAGCCCCAGCATTTT. It specifies CASSTAMAESNQPQHF.

The chain joins TRBV5-1 to TRBJ2-1; D may be TRBD1 (6 bases). Germline CDR1 is SGHRS and CDR2 is YFSETQ. This CDR3 has 15 amino acids. V lost 1 base to trimming and J lost 2 bases, with 10 bases between them. CDR3 sequence reads: CASSLNGQTYNEQFF. DNA for the CDR3: TGCGCCAGCAGCTTGAATGGACAGACCTACAATGAGCAGTTCTTC.

The chain couples TRBV27 to TRBJ2-3, with no clear D. Per germline, CDR1 MNHEY and CDR2 SMNVEV (reference sequence). The ends were cut back, 3 bases at V and 6 bases at J, with 4 bases in the middle. The CDR3 has 11 amino acids. The CDR3 spells CASSFSDTQYF. CDR3 DNA: TGTGCCAGCAGTTTCTCGGATACGCAGTATTTT.

The chain is built from TRBV6-2 or TRBV6-3 and TRBJ1-1; 9 positions agree with TRBD1. Germline values: CDR1 MNHEY, CDR2 SVGEGT. Germline trimming cut 2 bases from V and 3 bases from J; bases unmatched to any gene: 4. The CDR3 length is 15 residues. Here the CDR3 DNA reads TGTGCCAGCAGTTACCCGGACAGGGGAGACACTGAAGCTTTCTTT. This translates into CASSYPDRGDTEAFF.

The chain is built from TRBV30 and TRBJ1-1; the D is unclear. The CDR3 runs to 11 residues. The V end was cut by 1 base, the J end by 14 bases, with 14 bases between. Germline CDR1 and CDR2: GTSNPN and SVGIG (reference sequence). The CDR3 reads CAWSEVKAAFF. The CDR3 bases are TGTGCCTGGAGTGAGGTTAAGGCGGCCTTCTTT.

The V and J genes are TRBV4-3 and TRBJ2-7, with D perhaps TRBD1 (5 bases). The CDR3 is 15 amino acids. V was shortened by 2 bases and J by 2 bases, with 13 bases between the two germline ends. CDR1 is LGHNA, CDR2 YSLEER, per germline. CDR3 loop: CASSQFRQMPYEQYF. The CDR3 region has the DNA TGCGCCAGCAGCCAATTTAGACAGATGCCCTACGAGCAGTACTTC.

The chain recombines TRBV7-9 with TRBJ2-1, with TRBD2 matching 8 bases. The CDR3 sequence is 17 residues long. V was clipped by 3 bases and J by 4 bases; unmatched bases: 11. CDR1 is SEHNR, CDR2 FQNEAQ, per germline (reference sequence). CDR3 coding DNA: TGTGCCAGCAGCTTTCATCGAGCGGGAGTAACTTACAATGAGCAGTTCTTC. It encodes CASSFHRAGVTYNEQFF.

The J gene is TRBJ2-7, the V gene TRBV28; 10 bases agree with TRBD1. Germline V gene sequence: CDR1 MDHEN, CDR2 SYDVKM. After removal of 7 bases from V and 3 bases from J, the junction contained 9 bases not matched to a gene. The CDR3 spans 15 residues. The CDR3 loop is CASNQNRDRGYEQYF. The CDR3 DNA follows: TGTGCCAGCAATCAAAACCGGGACAGGGGCTACGAGCAGTACTTC.

The chain links TRBV3-1 (or the pseudogene TRBV3-2) to TRBJ1-2; D unresolved. The V end lost 6 bases, the J end lost 3 bases, and 14 bases lay between the germline ends. Germline V CDR1 and CDR2: LGHDT, YNNKEL (reference sequence). The CDR3 has 14 residues. In DNA form, the CDR3 reads TGTGCCAGCAGTCCCTCCTTGACTGACTATGGCTACACCTTC. Translation: CASSPSLTDYGYTF.

This chain joins TRBV7-2 and TRBJ2-2; 8 positions agree with TRBD1. Germline V lookup: CDR1 SGHTA, CDR2 FQGNSA. The CDR3 loop spans 15 amino acids. Unmatched junction bases numbered 0, after V lost 2 bases and J lost 1 base. CDR3 nucleotides: TGTGCCAGCAGCTTAACAGGGGGGAACACCGGGGAGCTGTTTTTT. This gives the protein CASSLTGGNTGELFF. Drawing the rest from reference TRBV7-2 and TRBJ2-2, the complete variable domain is GAGVSQSPSNKVTEKGKDVELRCDPISGHTALYWYRQSLGQGLEFLIYFQGNSAPDKSGLPSDRFSAERTGGSVSTLTIQRTQQEDSAVYLCASSLTGGNTGELFFGEGSRLTVL.

The chain carries TRBV4-1 and TRBJ1-1; no definite D call. Trimming shortened V by 2 bases and J by 2 bases, and 3 bases separated the two germline ends. The CDR3 consists of 12 residues. Germline V gene sequence: CDR1 MGHRA, CDR2 YSYEKL. CDR3 residues: CASSQINTEAFF. CDR3 bases: TGCGCCAGCAGCCAAATAAACACTGAAGCTTTCTTT.

CDR3 nucleotide sequence: TGTGCCAGCAGTTTATCCACCTTGAGGGGGCGATTCACAGATACGCAGTATTTT. This translates into CASSLSTLRGRFTDTQYF. This chain joins TRBV27 and TRBJ2-3, with 7 nucleotides matching TRBD1. The CDR3 is 18 residues long. The trim removed 0 bases at V and 2 bases at J, leaving 11 bases unmatched. The germline CDR1 and CDR2 sequences are MNHEY and SMNVEV (reference sequence).